This T cell receptor (beta chain) was identified during a study of OX40 agonist ivuxolimab in advanced cancers. Concerning the study at large: Ivuxolimab, which targeted the costimulatory receptor OX40 (CD134), was an agonistic, fully human IgG2 monoclonal antibody. Intravenous ivuxolimab was administered to patients every 2 weeks at six dose levels: 0.01, 0.1, 0.3, 1.5, 3 and 10 mg/kg. Of the roughly 50 dose-escalation patients, hepatocellular carcinoma was present in about 20, melanoma in around 15, renal cell carcinoma in 9 and head and neck cancer in 9. The dose-escalation cohort was 82.7% male with a mean age of 60 years, ranging from roughly 23 to 85. Patients were allowed to have had prior anti-PD-1, anti-PD-L1 or anti-CTLA-4 therapy, and approximately 40% of the dose-escalation patients had previously received checkpoint inhibitors. Partial responses occurred in three dose-escalation patients: two with cutaneous melanoma and one with hepatocellular carcinoma. Peripheral TCRbeta sequencing was intended to test whether TCR sequence diversity was altered and clonal T-cell expansion was caused by ivuxolimab. The paper covers the monotherapy dose-escalation part of the phase I ivuxolimab trial, which included N ≈ 54 patients.

The trial excluded patients who had a history of autoimmune disease or were on systemic immunosuppression. Peripheral blood for TCR sequencing was drawn from every dose cohort at baseline, at cycle 4 day 1 and at cycle 7 day 1. The samples were taken from a phase I, first-in-human, multicenter, open-label dose-escalation trial of ivuxolimab. Adults with locally advanced or metastatic melanoma, renal cell carcinoma, hepatocellular carcinoma or head and neck squamous cell carcinoma were enrolled in the trial. Before TCR sequencing, CD4+ T cells and CD8+ T cells were sorted from peripheral blood as separate populations. Overall results and qualifications from the work: The antigen specificity of the peripheral T cells that underwent clonal expansion was not determined. On average, CD8+ T cells showed more expanded clones than CD4+ T cells after ivuxolimab. Clonal expansion of both CD4+ and CD8+ blood T cells was observed from baseline to week 6 at doses 0.1 to 3.0 mg/kg. Low levels of normalized T-cell clonal expansion were also seen in some patients who did not respond. In the 0.1-3.0 mg/kg groups, partial responders were among the patients with the lowest normalized peripheral clonal expansion, particularly in CD8+ T cells.

On this clone: No cognate antigen has been identified for it. The input lacks base qualities; no much larger clone sits a single base away.

The germline V gene supplies CDR1 LGHNA and CDR2 YSLEER. V is pared back by 2 bases and J by 4 bases, with 11 bases lying between the germline termini. CDR3 length: 14 amino acids, cysteine to phenylalanine. The DNA shown is the 42-base CDR3, in frame from base 1. To sequence the TCRbeta CDR3 region, genomic DNA was isolated from the sorted cells. The immunoSEQ Assay was used for sequencing of TCRbeta CDR3 regions. TCRdb took over this immuneACCESS table, retaining in-frame rearrangements with V and J assigned. Such tables are incomplete; in checked studies, under half of the missing clones stem from an unresolved V gene, and the remainder is unexplained. The sample table contains 42,000 or so clones; only one count was recorded for about 82% of them. Together, the top ten hold 21% of the sample.

Sequencing was performed on CD4+ or CD8+ T cells sorted from blood, taken in a trial of the OX40 agonist ivuxolimab. The V gene is TRBV4-3 and the J gene is TRBJ1-2; TRBD1 is a weak D gene call, 5 bases matching. The sequence derives from an adult with an advanced solid tumor such as melanoma, head and neck, liver or kidney cancer. The nucleotide sequence reads TGCGCCAGCAGCCAAAGAGGGGTGAGCTATGGCTACACCTTC. Its amino acids are CASSQRGVSYGYTF.